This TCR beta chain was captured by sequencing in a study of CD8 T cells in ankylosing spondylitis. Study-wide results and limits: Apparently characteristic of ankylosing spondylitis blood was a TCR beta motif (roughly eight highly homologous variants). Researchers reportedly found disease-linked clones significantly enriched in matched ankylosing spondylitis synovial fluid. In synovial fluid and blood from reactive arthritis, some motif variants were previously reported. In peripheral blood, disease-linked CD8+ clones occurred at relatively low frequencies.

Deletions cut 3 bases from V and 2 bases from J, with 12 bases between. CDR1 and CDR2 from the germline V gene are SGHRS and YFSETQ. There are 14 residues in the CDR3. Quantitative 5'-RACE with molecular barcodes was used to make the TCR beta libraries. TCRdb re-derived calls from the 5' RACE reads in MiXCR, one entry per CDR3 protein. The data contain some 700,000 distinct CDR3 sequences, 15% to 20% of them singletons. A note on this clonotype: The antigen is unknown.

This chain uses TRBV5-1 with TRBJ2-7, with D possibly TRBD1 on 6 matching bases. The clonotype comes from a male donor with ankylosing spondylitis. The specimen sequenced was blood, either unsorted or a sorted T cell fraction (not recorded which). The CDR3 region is CASSSTTGTYEQYF. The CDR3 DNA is TGCGCCAGCAGCTCTACGACAGGCACCTACGAGCAGTACTTC.